The clone carrying this T cell receptor (beta chain) was recorded only once. Sequencing used immunoSEQ multiplex PCR; TCRdb keeps in-frame clones, though not all of them. The sample yields 120,000 or so clones, roughly 84% seen once. The data belong to a study of control samples from healthy donors and cancer patients. The CDR3 totals 15 residues. Trimming took 5 bases from V and 7 from J; bases not matched to a gene: 10. In germline, CDR1 is LNHDA, CDR2 SQIVND (reference sequence). The sequencing input was blood. V is TRBV19 and J is TRBJ2-7, with TRBD1 matching 11 bases. The receptor was isolated from a man in his forties or fifties in good health. CDR3: CASSSTGTGGREQYF. DNA for the CDR3: TGTGCCAGTAGTTCTACCGGGACAGGGGGACGGGAGCAGTACTTC.